The 23 T cell receptor beta chains below all came from one sample that was sequenced in a study of T-cell memory formation after mild COVID-19. TCRdb re-called the 5' RACE reads through MiXCR, storing one row per CDR3 protein. Of approximately 440,000 distinct CDR3 sequences listed, roughly 20% are singletons. Material for sequencing was PBMCs or a T cell subset sorted from them (not recorded which). All receptors derive from an adult woman who had mild COVID-19 (a few samples of this study predate the infection). Cell type and time point are not known.

Only a few counts were recorded for this clonotype. The genes are TRBV6-5 and TRBJ1-1; no reliable D call. The germline V gene encodes CDR1 MNHEY and CDR2 SVGAGI. The CDR3 sequence is 12 residues long. The V end lost 6 bases, the J end lost 4 bases, and 9 bases lay between the germline ends. The CDR3 nucleotides read TGTGCCAGCAGGACCGACGTCACTGAAGCTTTCTTT. This codes for CASRTDVTEAFF.

Worth noting for this clonotype: A read error may account for a junction end that differs from germline. The chain joins TRBV7-8 to TRBJ1-1, with unresolved D. CDR3 length: 14 residues. Germline loops: CDR1 SGHVS, CDR2 FQNEAQ. The DNA for the CDR3 is TGTGCCAGCAGATTAGCCGAGCTGAACACTGAAGCTTTCTTT. Encoded protein: CASRLAELNTEAFF.

J is TRBJ2-5 and V is TRBV9, with D perhaps matching TRBD2 (5 bases). CDR1 is SGDLS, CDR2 YYNGEE, per germline. CDR3 length: 13 residues. V lost 4 bases and J lost 3, with 10 bases in between. This CDR3 reads CASSFRGKETQYF. The CDR3 DNA is TGTGCCAGCAGCTTCCGGGGTAAAGAGACCCAGTACTTC.

V is TRBV2 and J is TRBJ2-3; 10 bases are a match to TRBD2. Trimming took 6 bases from V and 4 from J; bases not matched to a gene: 7. There are 15 residues in the CDR3. Germline lookup yields CDR1 SNHLY and CDR2 FYNNEI. CDR3 residues: CASRRLAGSADTQYF. CDR3 sequence (DNA): TGTGCCAGCAGACGACTAGCGGGCTCCGCAGATACGCAGTATTTT.

CDR3 DNA sequence: TGTGCCAGCAGCGTAGCGGGCGAGCATACGCAGTATTTT. Protein sequence: CASSVAGEHTQYF. V gene TRBV9 combines with J gene TRBJ2-3; no reliable D call. This CDR3 has 13 amino acids. V shed 0 bases and J shed 7 bases, with 9 bases lying between them. The germline gives CDR1 SGDLS, CDR2 YYNGEE.

The rearrangement links TRBV12-3 or TRBV12-4 to TRBJ1-1; D possibly corresponds to TRBD1 (5 bases). The ends were cut back, 6 bases at V and 6 bases at J, with 11 bases in the middle. This CDR3 is built from 12 residues. The CDR3 nucleotides are TGTGCCAGCAGAAGGGGATTGGCTGAAGCTTTCTTT. Translated, it gives CASRRGLAEAFF.

This clonotype turned up a few times. The J gene is TRBJ1-1, the V gene TRBV12-3 or TRBV12-4; possible D gene TRBD1, 6 bases. The CDR3 covers 12 residues. V dropped 4 bases and J dropped 7 bases, with 10 bases sitting between them. DNA for the CDR3: TGTGCCAGCAGTTATGGACAGCTTGAAGCTTTCTTT. This gives the protein CASSYGQLEAFF.

This clonotype was detected ten times or more. The rearrangement joins TRBV15 to TRBJ1-5; D is possibly TRBD1 (6 bases). Per germline, CDR1 LNHNV and CDR2 YYDKDF (reference sequence). The CDR3 has 15 residues. V lost 4 bases to trimming and J lost 7 bases, with 17 bases between them. Here the CDR3 reads CATSKEQGLGQPQHF. CDR3 coding DNA: TGTGCCACCAGCAAGGAACAGGGTCTCGGGCAGCCCCAGCATTTT.

This clonotype occurred many times. The gene calls are TRBV12-3 or TRBV12-4 and TRBJ1-2; no definite D call. V lost 5 bases to trimming and J lost 3 bases, with 19 bases between them. The CDR3 extends over 16 amino acids. CDR3 region: CASSPLLADTHYGYTF. The CDR3 DNA follows: TGTGCCAGCAGTCCTCTTCTCGCCGACACCCACTATGGCTACACCTTC.

The chain has TRBV11-2 and TRBJ2-1; 11 bases align to TRBD2. Trimming cost V 5 bases and J 5 bases; bases outside gene matches: 14. Per germline, CDR1 SGHAT and CDR2 FQNNGV. The CDR3 covers 18 residues. The CDR3 sequence: CASSPWGLAGGVNNEQFF. The CDR3 DNA is TGTGCCAGCAGCCCTTGGGGTTTAGCGGGAGGGGTGAACAATGAGCAGTTCTTC. Variable domain in full (rest from reference TRBV11-2 and TRBJ2-1): EAGVAQSPRYKIIEKRQSVAFWCNPISGHATLYWYQQILGQGPKLLIQFQNNGVVDDSQLPKDRFSAERLKGVDSTLKIQPAKLEDSAVYLCASSPWGLAGGVNNEQFFGPGTRLTVL.

This clonotype was counted many times. The chain links TRBV12-3 or TRBV12-4 to TRBJ2-3; D is perhaps TRBD2 (5 bases). The CDR3 runs to 15 residues. Between the trimmed V and J ends, which lost 5 bases and 1 base, there was a span of 13 bases. The CDR3 here is CASSAGLARTDTQYF. CDR3 DNA: TGTGCCAGCAGTGCCGGACTTGCACGCACAGATACGCAGTATTTT.

At least ten counts were recorded for this clonotype. The chain combines TRBV7-8 with TRBJ2-7; no definite D call. This CDR3 spans 15 amino acids. In germline, CDR1 is SGHVS, CDR2 FQNEAQ. Trimming pared 5 bases from V and 4 bases from J, leaving 18 bases between. CDR3 amino acids: CASSPRRLLFYEQYF. CDR3 DNA sequence: TGTGCCAGCAGCCCCAGACGGCTACTATTTTACGAGCAGTACTTC.

Only a few counts were recorded for this clonotype. The chain has TRBV7-6 and TRBJ2-7; 11 bases align to TRBD1. Germline V gene lookup returns CDR1 SGHVS and CDR2 FNYEAQ. CDR3 length: 15 amino acids. Germline trimming cut 5 bases from V and 0 bases from J; bases unmatched to any gene: 3. The CDR3 is CASSAGTGGSYEQYF. In DNA, the CDR3 is TGTGCCAGCAGCGCTGGGACAGGGGGCTCCTACGAGCAGTACTTC.

V gene TRBV27 combines with J gene TRBJ2-1, with a weak D call TRBD2 (6 bases). CDR1 is MNHEY and CDR2 is SMNVEV in the germline V gene (reference sequence). Trimming took off 3 bases at V and 4 bases at J, with 10 bases between the two ends. The CDR3 length is 14 residues. The CDR3 loop reads CASSLEGWYNEQFF. The CDR3 coding sequence is TGTGCCAGCAGTTTGGAGGGGTGGTACAATGAGCAGTTCTTC.

V is TRBV12-3 or TRBV12-4 and J is TRBJ2-5; TRBD2 matches at 8 bases. V gave up 6 bases and J gave up 5 bases; unmatched junction bases: 8. This CDR3 spans 14 amino acids. The CDR3 DNA is TGTGCCAGCAGCTACCAGACTAGCGTGGAGACCCAGTACTTC. Its translation: CASSYQTSVETQYF.

The chain uses TRBV3-1 and TRBJ2-3, with D maybe TRBD1 (7 bases). Germline CDR1 LGHDT, CDR2 YNNKEL (reference sequence). Trimming stripped 0 bases from V and 5 bases from J, with 15 bases between. The CDR3 has 16 residues. DNA for the CDR3: TGTGCCAGCAGCCAAGATTCAGGGGGGATAGGAGATACGCAGTATTTT. Translating it yields CASSQDSGGIGDTQYF.

The sample holds one count of this clonotype. The rearrangement links TRBV7-9 to TRBJ2-7; D possibly corresponds to TRBD1 (5 bases). Per the germline V gene, CDR1 is SEHNR and CDR2 is FQNEAQ (reference sequence). V gave up 0 bases and J gave up 10 bases, with 16 bases separating them. This CDR3 is 14 amino acids long. CDR3 nucleotide sequence: TGTGCCAGCAGCTTAGCACCAGGGCGAAGCGAACAGTACTTC. Residues: CASSLAPGRSEQYF.

This clonotype has more than one count but fewer than ten. The CDR3 DNA sequence: TGTGCCAGCAGCCCTTATCAGAACACTGAAGCTTTCTTT. This translates into CASSPYQNTEAFF. The rearrangement joins TRBV7-7 to TRBJ1-1; D is unclear. Trimming cost V 5 bases and J 1 base, with 8 bases left between them. CDR1 and CDR2 (germline): SSHAT, FNYEAQ (reference sequence). The CDR3 totals 13 residues.

This clonotype appeared many times. The genes are TRBV3-1 and TRBJ2-1, with 7 bases fitting TRBD1. Trimming at V came to 9 bases and at J to 1 base, leaving 6 bases not matched to a gene. There are 14 residues in the CDR3. Germline values: CDR1 LGHDT, CDR2 YNNKEL (reference sequence). CDR3 bases: TGTGCCAGTCGGGACAGAGGGTCCTACAATGAGCAGTTCTTC. Translation gives CASRDRGSYNEQFF.

This clonotype was seen more than once but under ten times. The chain has TRBV11-2 and TRBJ1-2; no reliable D call. This CDR3 region has 14 residues. Germline CDR1 and CDR2: SGHAT and FQNNGV. Trimming pared 1 base from V and 3 bases from J, leaving 9 bases between. CDR3 sequence reads: CASSLVPSDYGYTF. The CDR3 bases are TGTGCCAGCAGCTTAGTACCCTCCGACTATGGCTACACCTTC.

The chain joins TRBV29-1 to TRBJ2-1, with a possible D match to TRBD2 (6 bases). V shed 8 bases and J shed 9 bases, with 14 bases lying between them. This CDR3 is built from 11 residues. CDR1 SQVTM and CDR2 ANQGSEA come from the germline V gene. CDR3 DNA sequence: TGCAGCATAAAGTGGGGAGGTGAGCAGTTCTTC. Protein sequence: CSIKWGGEQFF.

This clonotype has a handful of counts. V and J are TRBV27 and TRBJ1-1; no firm D call. The germline V gene has CDR1 MNHEY and CDR2 SMNVEV (reference sequence). V lost 0 bases, J lost 7 bases, and 9 bases lay in between. The CDR3 totals 13 residues. CDR3 protein: CASSLSAVREAFF. DNA of the CDR3: TGTGCCAGCAGTTTATCGGCAGTTCGTGAAGCTTTCTTT.

The sample holds one count of this clonotype. The CDR3 loop is CASSQDLGRTEQYF. The DNA for the CDR3 is TGTGCCAGCAGCCAAGATTTAGGTAGAACCGAGCAGTACTTC. The J gene is TRBJ2-7, the V gene TRBV3-1, with D hard to call. This CDR3 is 14 amino acids long. Trimming removed 0 bases from V and 6 bases from J, with 12 bases in between. Germline CDR1 and CDR2: LGHDT and YNNKEL (reference sequence).